The 3 T cell receptor beta chains given below trace back to one sample, sequenced in a study of cytotoxic CD8 clonotypes in ibrutinib-treated CLL. The data were produced by immunoSEQ multiplex PCR, yet TCRdb's version contains in-frame clones alone and is incomplete. Of roughly 150,000 clones in the sample, about 75% were seen once. The sample here was PBMCs, taken after 24 months of ibrutinib treatment. These receptor sequences come from a human donor with chronic lymphocytic leukemia.

The chain uses TRBV28 and TRBJ2-3; 8 nucleotides match TRBD2. Germline V lookup: CDR1 MDHEN, CDR2 SYDVKM. V shed 5 bases and J 7 bases; nucleotides not matched to a gene: 17. This CDR3 has 17 residues. The CDR3 nucleotides read TGTGCCAGCAGTCCCGCCCAGCTCATCGGGGGGGCCTATACGCAGTATTTT. Translating gives CASSPAQLIGGAYTQYF.

The chain is built from TRBV9 and TRBJ2-3, with D possibly matching TRBD2 (7 bases). Trimming took 0 bases from V and 0 from J, leaving 11 bases between them. CDR1 and CDR2 from the germline V gene are SGDLS and YYNGEE. CDR3 length: 16 residues. In DNA, the CDR3 is TGTGCCAGCAGCGTAGGGGGGGGCTGGAGCACAGATACGCAGTATTTT. The encoded protein is CASSVGGGWSTDTQYF.

The genes are TRBV6-6 and TRBJ2-1; D is uncertain. The ends were cut back, 0 bases at V and 15 bases at J, with 9 bases in the middle. Germline assignment: CDR1 MNHNY and CDR2 SVGAGI (reference sequence). The CDR3 totals 11 residues. The CDR3 coding sequence is TGTGCCAGCAGTTACTCTGGGGATGTGTTCTTC. It yields the protein CASSYSGDVFF.